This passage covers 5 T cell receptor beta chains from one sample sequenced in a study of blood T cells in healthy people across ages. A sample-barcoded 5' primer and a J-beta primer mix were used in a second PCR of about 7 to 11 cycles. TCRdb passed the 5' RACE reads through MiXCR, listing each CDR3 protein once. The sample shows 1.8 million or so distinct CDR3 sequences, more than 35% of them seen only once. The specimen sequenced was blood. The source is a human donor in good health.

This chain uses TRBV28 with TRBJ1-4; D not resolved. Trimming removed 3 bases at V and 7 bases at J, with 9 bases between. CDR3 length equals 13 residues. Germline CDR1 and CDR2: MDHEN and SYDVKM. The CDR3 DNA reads TGTGCCAGCAGTTTGAACAGAATTGAAAAACTGTTTTTT. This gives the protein CASSLNRIEKLFF.

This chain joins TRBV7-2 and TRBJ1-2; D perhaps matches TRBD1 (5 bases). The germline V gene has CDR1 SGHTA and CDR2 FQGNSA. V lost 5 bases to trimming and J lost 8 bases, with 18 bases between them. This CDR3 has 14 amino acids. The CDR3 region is CASSPPMRGRGYTF. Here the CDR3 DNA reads TGTGCCAGCAGCCCACCTATGAGGGGCAGAGGCTACACCTTC.

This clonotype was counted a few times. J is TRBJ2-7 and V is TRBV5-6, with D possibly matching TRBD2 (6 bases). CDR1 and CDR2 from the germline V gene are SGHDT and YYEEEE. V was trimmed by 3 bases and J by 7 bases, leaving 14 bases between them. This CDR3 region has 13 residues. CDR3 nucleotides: TGTGCCAGCAGCTACCCGGGAGAGAGGGAGCAGTACTTC. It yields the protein CASSYPGEREQYF. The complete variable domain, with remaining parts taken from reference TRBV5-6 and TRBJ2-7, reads DAGVTQSPTHLIKTRGQQVTLRCSPKSGHDTVSWYQQALGQGPQFIFQYYEEEERQRGNFPDRFSGHQFPNYSSELNVNALLLGDSALYLCASSYPGEREQYFGPGTRLTVT.

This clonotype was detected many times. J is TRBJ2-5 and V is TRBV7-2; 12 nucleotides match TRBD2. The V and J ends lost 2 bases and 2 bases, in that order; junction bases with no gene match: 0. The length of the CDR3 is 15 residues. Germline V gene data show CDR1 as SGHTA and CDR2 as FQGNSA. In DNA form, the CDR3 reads TGTGCCAGCAGCTTAACTAGCGGGGGGCAAGAGACCCAGTACTTC. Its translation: CASSLTSGGQETQYF. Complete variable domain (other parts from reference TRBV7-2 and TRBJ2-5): GAGVSQSPSNKVTEKGKDVELRCDPISGHTALYWYRQSLGQGLEFLIYFQGNSAPDKSGLPSDRFSAERTGGSVSTLTIQRTQQEDSAVYLCASSLTSGGQETQYFGPGTRLLVL.

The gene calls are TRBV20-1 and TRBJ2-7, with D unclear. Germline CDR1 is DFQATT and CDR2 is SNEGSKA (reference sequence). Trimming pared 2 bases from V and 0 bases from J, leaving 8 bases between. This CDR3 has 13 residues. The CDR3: CSARRDFSYEQYF. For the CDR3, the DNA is TGCAGTGCTAGAAGGGATTTCTCCTACGAGCAGTACTTC.